These 30 T cell receptor beta chains share one sample of origin, sequenced in a study of T cell repertoires in cytomegalovirus infection. TCRdb independently ran MiXCR on the reads; one entry per CDR3 protein. The sample consists of fewer than 550,000 distinct CDR3 sequences, approximately 17% of them appearing once. The sample was CD8+ T cells from PBMCs. The source is a human donor in good health (CMV status not recorded). Some clones in this sample may be carry-over from other donors' samples.

This clonotype was counted only a few times. V usage is TRBV20-1 and J usage is TRBJ2-7; 8 bases are a match to TRBD2. The germline V gene encodes CDR1 DFQATT and CDR2 SNEGSKA (reference sequence). There are 12 residues in the CDR3. V dropped 1 base and J dropped 6; count of bases not matched to a gene: 2. Here the CDR3 reads CSARGTSSEQYF. In DNA, the CDR3 is TGCAGTGCTAGAGGGACTAGCTCCGAGCAGTACTTC.

This clonotype appeared many times. The gene calls are TRBV11-2 and TRBJ2-3; D is perhaps TRBD2 (6 bases). Trimming left V 2 bases short and J 3 bases short, with 12 bases between. The germline CDR1 and CDR2 sequences are SGHAT and FQNNGV. The CDR3 is 15 residues long. The CDR3 region is CASSLLEGITDTQYF. The CDR3 DNA sequence: TGTGCCAGCAGCTTATTGGAGGGAATAACAGATACGCAGTATTTT.

This clonotype was counted ten times or more. The chain's CDR3 is CASGAVNTGELFF. The CDR3 bases are TGTGCTAGTGGGGCTGTGAACACCGGGGAGCTGTTTTTT. The chain carries TRBV12-5 and TRBJ2-2; D remains ambiguous. Trimming shortened V by 6 bases and J by 1 base, and 6 bases separated the two germline ends. The CDR3 has 13 amino acids. Germline assignment: CDR1 LGHNT and CDR2 FRNRAP.

This clonotype has only a few counts. The chain combines TRBV15 with TRBJ1-1; D is ambiguous. This CDR3 is 13 amino acids long. Germline V gene lookup returns CDR1 LNHNV and CDR2 YYDKDF (reference sequence). V was shortened by 3 bases and J by 4 bases, with 9 bases between the two germline ends. The CDR3: CATSRVPGTEAFF. In DNA, the CDR3 is TGTGCCACCAGCAGGGTCCCGGGCACTGAAGCTTTCTTT.

This clonotype has at least ten counts. The rearrangement uses TRBV11-2 and TRBJ2-6, with D perhaps TRBD1 (5 bases). Germline V gene lookup returns CDR1 SGHAT and CDR2 FQNNGV. The CDR3 totals 17 residues. Trimming removed 7 bases from V and 0 bases from J, with 16 bases in between. This CDR3 reads CASKGRVSRSGANVLTF. DNA for the CDR3: TGTGCCAGCAAGGGCAGGGTCAGTCGCTCTGGGGCCAACGTCCTGACTTTC.

The gene calls are TRBV11-3 and TRBJ1-1, with D possibly being TRBD1 (6 bases). The germline V gene has CDR1 SGHNT and CDR2 YENEEA. Trimming pared 5 bases from V and 7 bases from J, leaving 14 bases between. This CDR3 is built from 13 residues. The CDR3 is CASSPKEGDEAFF. Written as DNA, the CDR3 is TGTGCCAGCAGCCCTAAGGAGGGGGATGAAGCTTTCTTT.

This clonotype occurred a few times. This chain links TRBV28 with TRBJ1-1, with 8 bases lining up with TRBD1. The junction had 9 bases not matched to a gene; V was cut back by 6 bases and J by 6 bases. This CDR3 spans 14 amino acids. Germline values: CDR1 MDHEN, CDR2 SYDVKM. The CDR3 sequence: CASSSLRGRAEAFF. In DNA, the CDR3 is TGTGCCAGCAGCTCCCTCAGGGGGCGCGCTGAAGCTTTCTTT.

As concerns this clonotype: It may be a read error: a sequence one base away is much more abundant. This chain links TRBV6-6 with TRBJ2-7; tentatively, D is TRBD1 (5 bases). The CDR3 runs 15 residues. V was clipped by 9 bases and J by 1 base, with 19 bases between them. CDR1 MNHNY and CDR2 SVGAGI come from the germline V gene (reference sequence). This chain's CDR3 is CARRFYVGHSYEQYF. The CDR3 nucleotides read TGTGCCAGAAGGTTTTACGTAGGACATTCCTACGAGCAGTACTTC.

This clonotype was seen only a few times. The chain uses TRBV10-3 and TRBJ2-1, with TRBD2 identical over 8 bases. CDR1 is ENHRY and CDR2 is SYGVKD in the germline V gene. The CDR3 has 14 residues. V lost 11 bases and J lost 5; bases outside the gene matches: 11. The CDR3 DNA sequence: TGTGCCGCGTGGAGCGGGGGTTTTAACAATGAGCAGTTCTTC. Protein: CAAWSGGFNNEQFF.

The chain uses TRBV9 and TRBJ2-7; D possibly corresponds to TRBD1 (6 bases). Per germline, CDR1 SGDLS and CDR2 YYNGEE. The V end lost 0 bases, the J end lost 7 bases, and 17 bases lay between the germline ends. This CDR3 region has 15 residues. The CDR3 protein is CASSVEGGLGWEQYF. The CDR3 nucleotides are TGTGCCAGCAGCGTAGAAGGGGGTTTAGGCTGGGAGCAGTACTTC.

This chain joins TRBV29-1 and TRBJ1-1, with D uncertain. CDR3 length equals 12 residues. Germline lookup yields CDR1 SQVTM and CDR2 ANQGSEA. The V end lost 6 bases, the J end lost 6 bases, and 14 bases lay between the germline ends. Here the CDR3 reads CSVWGNNPEAFF. CDR3 sequence (DNA): TGCAGCGTCTGGGGAAATAACCCTGAAGCTTTCTTT.

This clonotype was seen only a few times. This chain connects TRBV4-1 to TRBJ1-4, with D perhaps matching TRBD1 (5 bases). Trimming shortened V by 4 bases and J by 5 bases, and 11 bases separated the two germline ends. Germline CDR1 MGHRA, CDR2 YSYEKL. There are 14 residues in the CDR3. The CDR3: CASSRTEGNEKLFF. The CDR3 DNA sequence: TGCGCCAGCAGCCGGACGGAGGGGAATGAAAAACTGTTTTTT.

At least ten counts were recorded for this clonotype. The chain is built from TRBV4-1 and TRBJ2-6, with unresolved D. Germline V CDR1 and CDR2: MGHRA, YSYEKL. There are 14 residues in the CDR3. With 6 bases removed from V and 3 bases from J, the gap between germline ends came to 9 bases. The CDR3 DNA is TGCGCCAGCAGTCCAAGTATTGGGGCCAACGTCCTGACTTTC. It is translated as CASSPSIGANVLTF.

The chain uses TRBV20-1 and TRBJ2-7, with TRBD1 matching over 7 bases. This CDR3 contains 13 residues. With 5 bases clipped from V and 3 bases from J, the junction kept 7 bases outside the gene matches. Germline-derived CDR1 and CDR2 are DFQATT and SNEGSKA (reference sequence). The CDR3 is CSAEGQHHYEQYF. The CDR3 DNA follows: TGCAGTGCTGAGGGACAGCACCACTACGAGCAGTACTTC.

V is TRBV3-1 and J is TRBJ2-3; 8 bases fit TRBD2. The CDR3 is made up of 17 amino acids. V gave up 0 bases and J gave up 0 bases; unmatched junction bases: 5. The germline CDR1 and CDR2 sequences are LGHDT and YNNKEL (reference sequence). CDR3 region: CASSQELAGLSTDTQYF. DNA for the CDR3: TGTGCCAGCAGCCAAGAGCTAGCGGGCTTAAGCACAGATACGCAGTATTTT.

This clonotype was counted between two and nine times. This chain links TRBV15 with TRBJ1-5; 10 bases line up with TRBD1. This CDR3 is built from 17 residues. CDR1 and CDR2 from the germline V gene are LNHNV and YYDKDF (reference sequence). Germline trimming cut 2 bases from V and 3 bases from J; bases unmatched to any gene: 7. The CDR3 DNA reads TGTGCCACCAGCAGACCTCCGGGACAGGGGTACAATCAGCCCCAGCATTTT. It translates to CATSRPPGQGYNQPQHF. Complete variable domain (other parts from reference TRBV15 and TRBJ1-5): DAMVIQNPRYQVTQFGKPVTLSCSQTLNHNVMYWYQQKSSQAPKLLFHYYDKDFNNEADTPDNFQSRRPNTSFCFLDIRSPGLGDTAMYLCATSRPPGQGYNQPQHFGDGTRLSIL.

In this sample, this clonotype turned up many times. The chain combines TRBV11-2 with TRBJ1-6; TRBD1 matches at 9 bases. The CDR3 is 15 amino acids. Per germline, CDR1 SGHAT and CDR2 FQNNGV. V trimming: 2 bases; J trimming: 9 bases; junction bases outside the gene matches: 5. CDR3 nucleotides: TGTGCCAGCAGCTTAACGGGACAGGGCGTTTCACCCCTCCACTTT. It is translated as CASSLTGQGVSPLHF.

This clonotype has a count of ten or more. This chain connects TRBV7-8 to TRBJ2-7; perhaps TRBD2 as D (5 bases). Germline assignment: CDR1 SGHVS and CDR2 FQNEAQ. V was clipped by 4 bases and J by 1 base, with 8 bases between them. The CDR3 sequence is 13 residues long. CDR3 sequence: CASSSGISYEQYF. In DNA form, the CDR3 reads TGTGCCAGCAGCTCGGGAATTTCCTACGAGCAGTACTTC.

The chain links TRBV28 to TRBJ2-1; no reliable D call. The CDR3 has 13 residues. Germline V gene sequence: CDR1 MDHEN, CDR2 SYDVKM. Trimming removed 8 bases at V and 10 bases at J, with 18 bases between. CDR3 bases: TGTGCCAGCTGCGCCTCCCGGTTGGGAGAGCAGTTCTTC. Residues: CASCASRLGEQFF.

This clonotype was observed a few times. CDR3 protein: CASSLKLAGGSFTDTQYF. The CDR3 DNA sequence: TGTGCCAGCAGCTTAAAGCTAGCGGGAGGGTCCTTTACAGATACGCAGTATTTT. This chain uses TRBV7-3 with TRBJ2-3; 12 positions agree with TRBD2. J gave up 3 bases and V 1 base, and 8 bases lay outside the gene matches. The CDR3 consists of 18 residues. CDR1 and CDR2 (germline): SGHTA, FQGTGA.

Many counts were recorded for this clonotype. J is TRBJ2-7 and V is TRBV20-1, with TRBD1 matching 8 bases. The germline gives CDR1 DFQATT, CDR2 SNEGSKA (reference sequence). The CDR3 totals 14 residues. V lost 3 bases to trimming and J lost 9 bases; unmatched junction nucleotides: 13. The CDR3: CSARGKGQGPGQYF. CDR3 sequence (DNA): TGCAGTGCTAGGGGGAAAGGACAGGGCCCAGGGCAGTACTTC.

This clonotype was detected ten times or more. The chain has TRBV19 and TRBJ2-1, with 8 positions matching TRBD2. The trim removed 3 bases at V and 0 bases at J, leaving 13 bases unmatched. The CDR3 spans 19 residues. Germline V gene sequence: CDR1 LNHDA, CDR2 SQIVND (reference sequence). This chain's CDR3 is CASSIWTSLTLSSYNEQFF. The DNA for the CDR3 is TGTGCCAGTAGTATTTGGACTAGCTTGACTTTGAGCTCCTACAATGAGCAGTTCTTC.

This clonotype occurred many times. The CDR3: CASSLTSYEQYF. For the CDR3, the DNA is TGTGCCAGCAGCTTGACTAGCTACGAGCAGTACTTC. The chain employs TRBV28 and TRBJ2-7, with D tentatively TRBD2 (6 bases). The V end was cut by 6 bases, the J end by 3 bases, with 9 bases between. CDR1 and CDR2 from the germline V gene are MDHEN and SYDVKM. The length of the CDR3 is 12 residues.

There are many counts of this clonotype. This sequence joins TRBV6-2 or TRBV6-3 and TRBJ2-1, with TRBD2 identical over 9 bases. CDR1 MNHEY and CDR2 SVGEGT come from the germline V gene. Trimming took 2 bases from V and 0 from J; bases not matched to a gene: 8. CDR3 length equals 18 residues. CDR3 loop: CASSYLVAGASSYNEQFF. Written as DNA, the CDR3 is TGTGCCAGCAGTTACCTGGTAGCGGGAGCGAGCTCCTACAATGAGCAGTTCTTC.

The chain joins TRBV6-4 to TRBJ2-1; 10 nucleotides align to TRBD2. Germline V lookup: CDR1 MRHNA, CDR2 SNTAGT. V dropped 2 bases and J dropped 9; count of bases not matched to a gene: 10. The CDR3 is made up of 16 amino acids. Written as DNA, the CDR3 is TGTGCCAGCAGTGACGTAGCGGGGGGCACTCGGGGTGAGCAGTTCTTC. Translated: CASSDVAGGTRGEQFF.

This chain joins TRBV30 and TRBJ2-1, with a weak D call TRBD1 (6 bases). V was cut by 8 bases and J by 7 bases, with 21 bases left in between. The germline gives CDR1 GTSNPN, CDR2 SVGIG (reference sequence). The CDR3 spans 14 residues. Here the CDR3 DNA reads TGTGCCATATCGCAGGGGTTGAGGACAAATGAGCAGTTCTTC. It yields the protein CAISQGLRTNEQFF.

This clonotype was recorded at least ten times. The CDR3 region is CATSRQGPEQYF. CDR3 nucleotide sequence: TGTGCCACCAGCAGACAGGGGCCCGAGCAGTACTTC. This rearrangement joins TRBV15 to TRBJ2-7, with a possible D match to TRBD1 (6 bases). This CDR3 has 12 residues. The germline V gene has CDR1 LNHNV and CDR2 YYDKDF (reference sequence). V gave up 2 bases and J gave up 6 bases, with 8 bases separating them.

This clonotype was observed a few times. The chain has TRBV7-6 and TRBJ2-7; D gene ambiguous. The CDR3 consists of 16 residues. V lost 0 bases and J 0 bases, leaving 12 bases between the germline ends. CDR1 is SGHVS and CDR2 is FNYEAQ in the germline V gene. The CDR3 DNA reads as TGTGCCAGCAGCTTAGCCGCCACAGATCACTCCTACGAGCAGTACTTC. Protein: CASSLAATDHSYEQYF.

This sequence joins TRBV10-2 and TRBJ1-1; D unresolved. The CDR3 loop spans 16 amino acids. The V end was cut by 6 bases, the J end by 3 bases, with 20 bases between. CDR1 and CDR2 (germline): WSHSY, SAAADI. DNA for the CDR3: TGCGCCAGCAGCGCGATATCCCGGGGAGCCTACACTGAAGCTTTCTTT. It is translated as CASSAISRGAYTEAFF.

The V gene is TRBV4-1, the J gene TRBJ1-3; D may be TRBD1 (5 bases). This CDR3 region has 15 residues. CDR1 MGHRA and CDR2 YSYEKL come from the germline V gene. The ends were cut back, 2 bases at V and 4 bases at J, with 12 bases in the middle. The DNA of the CDR3 is TGCGCCAGCAGCCAACGGGACCATTTGGGAAACACCATATATTTT. Amino acids: CASSQRDHLGNTIYF.